This T cell receptor beta chain was recorded in a study of molecular identifiers for immune sequencing clone quantification. Germline values: CDR1 MDHEN, CDR2 SYDVKM. The length of the CDR3 is 18 residues. J gave up 0 bases and V 5 bases, and 15 bases lay outside the gene matches. One entry per CDR3 protein results from TCRdb running MiXCR on the PCR reads. The repertoire consists of about 510,000 distinct CDR3 sequences, with 20% to 25% occurring once and the leading ten covering about 0.84%. This clonotype was obtained from a human donor in good health. Some libraries in this study had Jurkat cell RNA spiked in. Sequencing used naive CD8+ T cells from blood, with Jurkat cell RNA spiked in. Subset defined: FACS-sorted CD8+CD4-CCR7+CD45RA+ naive T cells. V is TRBV28 and J is TRBJ1-2; 7 bases agree with TRBD1. The DNA for the CDR3 is TGTGCCAGCAGTCCCCGGGACAGTCGGTGGATAGCTAACTATGGCTACACCTTC. Residues: CASSPRDSRWIANYGYTF.